This T cell receptor (beta chain) was sequenced in a study of human T cells and chemical hapten exposure. At the level of the study: Diphenylcyclopropenone was applied weekly to patients' scalps across the roughly 24-week study. 0.01% DPC was applied to the upper back in patch tests, which were read at 6 days. Patients, chiefly female, had alopecia areata, totalis or universalis.

TCRdb recomputed calls from the RACE reads with MiXCR, one row per CDR3 protein. This table has 280,000 or so distinct CDR3 sequences, almost 8% appearing once. Time point specified: pre-sensitization, week 0. Treatment specified: therapeutic diphenylcyclopropenone sensitization with weekly scalp DPC. Those who donated were patients with alopecia, 18 to 70 years of age, and suitable for DPC. This clonotype showed up many times. The CDR3 contains 16 residues. V gave up 1 base and J gave up 0 bases; unmatched junction bases: 2. The germline V gene encodes CDR1 LGHNA and CDR2 YSLEER. This receptor was obtained from a man between 18 and 35 years old with alopecia areata. Some clones in this sample may be carry-over from other donors' samples. This material consisted of whole blood, taken in connection with sensitization to the hapten diphenylcyclopropenone (DPC). This sequence joins TRBV4-3 and TRBJ2-2, with 7 bases that match TRBD1. For the CDR3, the DNA is TGCGCCAGCAGCCAAGGTGGACAGGCGAACACCGGGGAGCTGTTTTTT. It specifies CASSQGGQANTGELFF.